Each of the 7 T cell receptor beta chains below was sequenced from the same sample in a study of T cell repertoires in cytomegalovirus infection. TCRdb re-analysed the reads in MiXCR, keeping a single row per CDR3 protein. The sample includes around 490,000 distinct CDR3 sequences, around 27% of them seen just once. The sample taken for sequencing was PBMCs. These TCRs come from a human donor in good health (CMV status not recorded). Some clones in this sample may be carry-over from other donors' samples.

The rearrangement joins TRBV28 to TRBJ2-5, with 10 nucleotides matching TRBD1. CDR1 MDHEN and CDR2 SYDVKM come from the germline V gene. The CDR3 has 15 residues. V shed 7 bases and J 4 bases; nucleotides not matched to a gene: 9. CDR3 loop: CASTPGQGFGETQYF. DNA for the CDR3: TGTGCCAGCACCCCGGGACAGGGGTTCGGAGAGACCCAGTACTTC.

This chain links TRBV12-3 or TRBV12-4 with TRBJ2-3; D assignment may be TRBD1 or TRBD2 (5 bases each). The V end was cut by 3 bases, the J end by 1 base, with 8 bases between. This CDR3 region has 14 residues. The CDR3 region has the DNA TGTGCCAGCAGTTTCCGGGGCCGCACAGATACGCAGTATTTT. Its protein is CASSFRGRTDTQYF.

The J gene is TRBJ1-2, the V gene TRBV20-1, with 7 bases that match TRBD1. Losses at the gene ends were 8 bases for V and 8 bases for J; bases not matched to a gene: 17. CDR1 DFQATT and CDR2 SNEGSKA come from the germline V gene (reference sequence). The CDR3 is made up of 14 amino acids. CDR3: CSTKEQGTGEGYTF. The CDR3 DNA is TGCAGTACTAAGGAACAGGGGACCGGTGAGGGCTACACCTTC.

In this sample, this clonotype turned up many times. The chain carries TRBV28 and TRBJ2-2, with 15 positions matching TRBD2. J gave up 6 bases and V 5 bases, and 4 bases lay outside the gene matches. The germline CDR1 and CDR2 sequences are MDHEN and SYDVKM. The CDR3 length is 16 residues. CDR3 loop: CASSPGLAGGPGELFF. DNA of the CDR3: TGTGCCAGCAGTCCCGGACTAGCGGGAGGGCCCGGGGAGCTGTTTTTT.

There are many counts of this clonotype. The DNA is left out, because the CDR3 cannot be placed on it with certainty; the CDR3 is given as TCRdb lists it. The rearrangement joins TRBV28 to TRBJ2-6; the table gives TRBD1 as D, unverified against the DNA. The CDR3 comprises 14 residues, both ends counted. Looked up from germline, CDR1 is MDHEN and CDR2 is SYDVKM. The CDR3 spells CASNFGAGANVLTF.

This clonotype was seen at least ten times. This rearrangement joins TRBV28 to TRBJ1-1; D unresolved. The CDR3 is 13 residues long. Germline CDR1 MDHEN, CDR2 SYDVKM. The V end was cut by 6 bases, the J end by 0 bases, with 8 bases between. The chain's CDR3 is CASSRPMNTEAFF. CDR3 coding DNA: TGTGCCAGCAGCCGCCCCATGAACACTGAAGCTTTCTTT.

This sequence joins TRBV12-3 or TRBV12-4 and TRBJ2-3; D is uncertain. This CDR3 contains 13 residues. V was shortened by 4 bases and J by 2 bases, with 7 bases between the two germline ends. In DNA, the CDR3 is TGTGCCAGCAGTTGGTCCTACACAGATACGCAGTATTTT. Its translation is CASSWSYTDTQYF.